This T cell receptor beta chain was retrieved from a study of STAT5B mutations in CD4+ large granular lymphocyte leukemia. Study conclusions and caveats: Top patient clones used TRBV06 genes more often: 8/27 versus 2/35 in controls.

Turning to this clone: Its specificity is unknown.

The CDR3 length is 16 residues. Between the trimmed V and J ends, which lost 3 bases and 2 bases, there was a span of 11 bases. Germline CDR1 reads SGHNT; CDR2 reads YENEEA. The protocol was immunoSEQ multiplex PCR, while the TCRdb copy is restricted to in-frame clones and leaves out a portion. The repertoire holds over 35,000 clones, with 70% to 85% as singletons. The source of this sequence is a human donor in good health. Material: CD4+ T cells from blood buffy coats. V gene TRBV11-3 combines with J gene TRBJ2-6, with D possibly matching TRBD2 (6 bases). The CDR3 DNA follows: TGTGCCAGCAGCTTCGGGGACTCAGCTGGGGCCAACGTCCTGACTTTC. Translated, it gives CASSFGDSAGANVLTF.